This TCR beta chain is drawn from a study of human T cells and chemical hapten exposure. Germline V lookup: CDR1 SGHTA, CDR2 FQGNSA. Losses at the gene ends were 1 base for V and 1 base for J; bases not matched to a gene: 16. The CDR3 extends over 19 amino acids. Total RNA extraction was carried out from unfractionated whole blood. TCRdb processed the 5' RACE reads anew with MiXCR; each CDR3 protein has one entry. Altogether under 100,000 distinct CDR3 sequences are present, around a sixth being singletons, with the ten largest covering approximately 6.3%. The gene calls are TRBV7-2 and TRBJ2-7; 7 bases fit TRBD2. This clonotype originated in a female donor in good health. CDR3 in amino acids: CASSLVAVRGSGDSYEQYF. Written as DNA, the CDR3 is TGTGCCAGCAGCTTAGTAGCGGTCCGAGGGAGCGGGGATTCCTACGAGCAGTACTTC. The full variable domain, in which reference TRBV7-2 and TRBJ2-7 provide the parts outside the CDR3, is GAGVSQSPSNKVTEKGKDVELRCDPISGHTALYWYRQSLGQGLEFLIYFQGNSAPDKSGLPSDRFSAERTGGSVSTLTIQRTQQEDSAVYLCASSLVAVRGSGDSYEQYFGPGTRLTVT.